These 22 T cell receptor beta chains were sequenced from one sample in a study of T cell responses to AZD1222 COVID-19 vaccine (dated by TCRdb to the early 2020s). The sample's time point label, in plain terms: baseline before first vaccination. The library was prepared using the immunoSEQ multiplex PCR assay. The table was pulled from immuneACCESS by TCRdb, which kept in-frame rearrangements only. Such tables lose some clones; where checked, under half of the loss comes from unresolved V genes, and the rest has no known cause. This sample lists 95,000 to 150,000 clones; about nine tenths were detected once. 7% to 9% of the sample lies in the top ten. The sample in question was peripheral blood, obtained on day 0 of AZD1222 vaccination. All receptors come from an adult in good health.

The rearrangement links TRBV5-1 to TRBJ2-4, with D possibly matching TRBD1 (6 bases). Trimming took 5 bases from V and 6 from J, leaving 21 bases between them. This CDR3 comprises 16 residues. Germline V gives CDR1 SGHRS, CDR2 YFSETQ. The CDR3 bases are TGCGCCAGCAGTCAAGGGCAGGGGAGCCATCGAAACATTCAGTACTTC. It encodes CASSQGQGSHRNIQYF.

This clone came up a few times. The CDR3 nucleotides are TGTGCCAGCAGTCCGGGACAGGAGGATGGCTACACCTTC. It encodes CASSPGQEDGYTF. The chain joins TRBV28 to TRBJ1-2; 8 bases map to TRBD1. The V gene's germline CDR1 is MDHEN and CDR2 SYDVKM. This CDR3 has 13 amino acids. The V gene end was trimmed by 5 bases and the J gene end by 6 bases; junction bases not matched to a gene: 5.

The genes are TRBV10-1 and TRBJ2-7; D possibly uses TRBD1 or TRBD2 (5 bases each). CDR3 size: 14 residues. Trimming removed 0 bases at V and 3 bases at J, with 9 bases between. Germline CDR1 WNHNN, CDR2 SYGVQD (reference sequence). CDR3 nucleotide sequence: TGCGCCAGCAGTGAGTCGGGGGTAGTCTACGAGCAGTACTTC. Protein product: CASSESGVVYEQYF.

The chain combines TRBV30 with TRBJ1-5; D possibly corresponds to TRBD1 (6 bases). The CDR3 has 13 residues. V shed 5 bases and J shed 5 bases, with 13 bases lying between them. Per the germline V gene, CDR1 is GTSNPN and CDR2 is SVGIG (reference sequence). CDR3 sequence reads: CAWGGREDQPQHF. CDR3 bases: TGTGCCTGGGGGGGCAGGGAGGATCAGCCCCAGCATTTT.

The chain recombines TRBV5-1 with TRBJ1-4, with 8 bases fitting TRBD1. V was pared by 0 bases and J by 8 bases, with 6 bases of the junction left unmatched. The CDR3 consists of 15 residues. CDR1 SGHRS and CDR2 YFSETQ come from the germline V gene. CDR3 sequence: CASSLDPQGGEKLFF. The CDR3 nucleotides read TGCGCCAGCAGCTTGGACCCACAGGGGGGCGAAAAACTGTTTTTT. Combining the CDR3 with reference TRBV5-1 and TRBJ1-4 gives the whole variable domain KAGVTQTPRYLIKTRGQQVTLSCSPISGHRSVSWYQQTPGQGLQFLFEYFSETQRNKGNFPGRFSGRQFSNSRSEMNVSTLELGDSALYLCASSLDPQGGEKLFFGSGTQLSVL.

J is TRBJ2-7 and V is TRBV19, with D possibly being TRBD1 (6 bases). The CDR3 sequence is 17 residues long. CDR1 LNHDA and CDR2 SQIVND come from the germline V gene (reference sequence). Trimming removed 3 bases from V and 2 bases from J, with 20 bases in between. The CDR3 protein is CASSMGAGTQYPYEQYF. The DNA of the CDR3 is TGTGCCAGTAGTATGGGGGCCGGGACACAGTACCCCTACGAGCAGTACTTC.

This chain links TRBV28 with TRBJ1-1; D not certain. The V gene lost 5 bases and the J gene lost 4 bases, with 14 bases spanning the gap. Germline CDR1 is MDHEN and CDR2 is SYDVKM. The CDR3 consists of 14 residues. CDR3 residues: CASSPPDMGTEAFF. CDR3 bases: TGTGCCAGCAGTCCCCCCGACATGGGCACTGAAGCTTTCTTT.

This clone has more than one count but fewer than ten. The J gene is TRBJ2-1, the V gene TRBV6-5; TRBD2 matches at 7 bases. Unmatched junction bases numbered 9, after V lost 6 bases and J lost 4 bases. CDR1 and CDR2 from the germline V gene are MNHEY and SVGAGI. The CDR3 totals 15 residues. The CDR3 protein is CASSTRGLIYNEQFF. The CDR3 region has the DNA TGTGCCAGCAGCACTCGGGGACTAATATACAATGAGCAGTTCTTC.

This clone was seen a single time. V usage is TRBV6-5 and J usage is TRBJ2-7; no clear D. The CDR3 runs to 13 residues. V lost 0 bases and J 3 bases, leaving 6 bases between the germline ends. Germline V gene data show CDR1 as MNHEY and CDR2 as SVGAGI. CDR3 residues: CASSYSTVYEQYF. The DNA for the CDR3 is TGTGCCAGCAGTTACTCGACGGTCTACGAGCAGTACTTC.

This clone was recorded a few times. CDR3 sequence: CASSINPGQGSSPLHF. CDR3 DNA sequence: TGTGCCAGCAGCATTAATCCGGGACAGGGGAGTTCACCCCTCCACTTT. The V gene is TRBV7-9, the J gene TRBJ1-6, with 10 bases lining up with TRBD1. J was trimmed by 9 bases and V by 5 bases; bases with no gene match: 10. This CDR3 comprises 16 residues. CDR1 SEHNR and CDR2 FQNEAQ come from the germline V gene (reference sequence).

The sample holds one count of this clone. CDR3 loop: CASSLDPEGPQPQHF. The CDR3 coding sequence is TGTGCCAGCAGCTTGGACCCCGAGGGCCCTCAGCCCCAGCATTTT. The chain uses TRBV5-4 and TRBJ1-5; the D is unclear. There are 15 residues in the CDR3. Deletions cut 0 bases from V and 6 bases from J, with 13 bases between. Germline V gene sequence: CDR1 SGHNT, CDR2 YYREEE (reference sequence).

The J gene is TRBJ2-1, the V gene TRBV19; D is perhaps TRBD1 (6 bases). Between the trimmed V and J ends, which lost 4 bases and 9 bases, there was a span of 13 bases. Germline-derived CDR1 and CDR2 are LNHDA and SQIVND (reference sequence). The CDR3 extends over 13 amino acids. CDR3 sequence reads: CASSTAEGVEQFF. CDR3 sequence (DNA): TGTGCCAGTAGTACAGCAGAGGGGGTTGAGCAGTTCTTC.

The chain combines TRBV3-1 (or the pseudogene TRBV3-2) with TRBJ1-4; D not resolved. The CDR3 extends over 13 amino acids. The germline V gene has CDR1 LGHDT and CDR2 YNNKEL (reference sequence). The V and J ends lost 5 bases and 2 bases respectively, with 6 bases between them. The CDR3 bases are TGTGCCAGCAGCGCACGGACTAATGAAAAACTGTTTTTT. It encodes CASSARTNEKLFF.

The gene calls are TRBV12-3 or TRBV12-4 and TRBJ2-7; TRBD1 or TRBD2 may be the D gene (5 bases each). With 1 base removed from V and 6 bases from J, the gap between germline ends came to 10 bases. This CDR3 contains 13 residues. CDR3 amino acids: CASSLGGAREQYF. The CDR3 DNA sequence: TGTGCCAGCAGTTTAGGAGGGGCCCGCGAGCAGTACTTC.

This chain joins TRBV5-8 and TRBJ2-5, with TRBD2 matching over 10 bases. V gave up 4 bases and J gave up 4 bases; unmatched junction bases: 4. The V gene's germline CDR1 is SGHTS and CDR2 YDEGEE. The CDR3 covers 14 residues. The CDR3 is CASSAGTSVETQYF. CDR3 nucleotide sequence: TGTGCCAGCAGCGCGGGGACTAGCGTAGAGACCCAGTACTTC.

The chain combines TRBV18 with TRBJ1-1; unclear D gene. Trimming removed 6 bases at V and 2 bases at J, with 7 bases between. The CDR3 consists of 12 residues. The germline V gene has CDR1 KGHSH and CDR2 LQKENI. The CDR3 spells CASSPENTEAFF. The CDR3 nucleotides read TGTGCCAGCTCGCCAGAAAACACTGAAGCTTTCTTT. Combining the CDR3 with reference TRBV18 and TRBJ1-1 gives the whole variable domain NAGVMQNPRHLVRRRGQEARLRCSPMKGHSHVYWYRQLPEEGLKFMVYLQKENIIDESGMPKERFSAEFPKEGPSILRIQQVVRGDSAAYFCASSPENTEAFFGQGTRLTVV.

The rearrangement joins TRBV3-1 (or the pseudogene TRBV3-2) to TRBJ2-7; TRBD2 is a possible D gene (5 bases). The germline V gene encodes CDR1 LGHDT and CDR2 YNNKEL (reference sequence). This CDR3 is 16 amino acids long. The V end was cut by 1 base, the J end by 5 bases, with 18 bases between. The CDR3 reads CASSQGRETYPDEQYF. The CDR3 coding sequence is TGTGCCAGCAGCCAAGGAAGGGAGACATATCCCGACGAGCAGTACTTC.

V and J are TRBV28 and TRBJ1-5, with D tentatively TRBD1 (5 bases). This CDR3 spans 15 amino acids. Trimming removed 5 bases at V and 2 bases at J, with 13 bases between. Germline lookup yields CDR1 MDHEN and CDR2 SYDVKM. The CDR3 nucleotides read TGTGCCAGCAGTCCAGGGTTCGGGGGCAATCAGCCCCAGCATTTT. Its translation: CASSPGFGGNQPQHF.

This sequence joins TRBV10-2 and TRBJ1-2, with 9 nucleotides matching TRBD1. The CDR3 consists of 14 residues. The V and J ends lost 3 bases and 8 bases, in that order; junction bases with no gene match: 7. CDR1 is WSHSY, CDR2 SAAADI, per germline. Here the CDR3 reads CASSDRDRVDGYTF. In nucleotides, the CDR3 is TGCGCCAGCAGTGACCGGGACAGGGTAGACGGCTACACCTTC.

The chain is built from TRBV7-9 and TRBJ2-2; D ambiguous. The CDR3 contains 14 residues. Germline CDR1 SEHNR, CDR2 FQNEAQ (reference sequence). Trimming took 7 bases from V and 1 from J, leaving 10 bases between them. CDR3 protein: CASITSRNTGELFF. Written as DNA, the CDR3 is TGTGCCAGCATAACCTCGCGGAACACCGGGGAGCTGTTTTTT.

This chain's CDR3 is CASSQYTGVNTEAFF. CDR3 nucleotides: TGTGCCAGCTCACAGTACACAGGGGTGAACACTGAAGCTTTCTTT. The V and J genes are TRBV18 and TRBJ1-1, with 7 bases matching TRBD1. Germline V CDR1 and CDR2: KGHSH, LQKENI. The CDR3 runs to 15 residues. Trimming took 4 bases from V and 0 from J; bases not matched to a gene: 5.

The gene calls are TRBV5-4 and TRBJ1-2; no definite D call. Looked up from germline, CDR1 is SGHNT and CDR2 is YYREEE (reference sequence). Trimming pared 1 base from V and 0 bases from J, leaving 10 bases between. The length of the CDR3 is 15 residues. CDR3 sequence reads: CASSLPLGTNYGYTF. The CDR3 coding sequence is TGTGCCAGCAGCTTGCCCCTGGGAACTAACTATGGCTACACCTTC. Full variable domain (rest looked up from reference TRBV5-4 and TRBJ1-2): ETGVTQSPTHLIKTRGQQVTLRCSSQSGHNTVSWYQQALGQGPQFIFQYYREEENGRGNFPPRFSGLQFPNYSSELNVNALELDDSALYLCASSLPLGTNYGYTFGSGTRLTVV.